The sequence of this T cell receptor beta chain was determined in a study of T cell responses to AZD1222 COVID-19 vaccine. Study context: Analyses pooled second doses at about 4 or about 12 weeks. The study's findings and limits: Epitopes outside B.1.351 and B.1.1.7 mutated regions reportedly drew nearly half of spike TCRs.

Measured with immunoSEQ multiplex PCR; TCRdb has only the in-frame clones, and not every one. Here the sample spans around 150,000 clones, roughly 90% being singletons. Germline trimming cut 5 bases from V and 3 bases from J; bases unmatched to any gene: 7. Germline assignment: CDR1 SGHRS and CDR2 YFSETQ. The CDR3 consists of 15 residues. This clone was counted a single time. Antigen unknown. This sequence was found in an adult in good health. The sample was peripheral blood, taken on day 0 of AZD1222 vaccination. The gene calls are TRBV5-1 and TRBJ2-7; 11 bases fit TRBD1. CDR3 bases: TGCGCCAGCAGTTCTCCCGGGACAGGGGGCTACGAGCAGTACTTC. Translated, it gives CASSSPGTGGYEQYF. Using reference TRBV5-1 and TRBJ2-7 for the parts outside the CDR3, the full variable domain is KAGVTQTPRYLIKTRGQQVTLSCSPISGHRSVSWYQQTPGQGLQFLFEYFSETQRNKGNFPGRFSGRQFSNSRSEMNVSTLELGDSALYLCASSSPGTGGYEQYFGPGTRLTVT.